What follows are 15 T cell receptor beta chains derived from one specimen sequenced in a study of a mutant IDH1 vaccine in newly diagnosed glioma. The assay was immunoSEQ multiplex PCR, and TCRdb's table has in-frame clones only and misses some. Of about 31,000 clones in the sample, 75% to 85% are singletons; the top ten hold approximately 24%. Their recognized antigens are unknown. The time point is: week 11, during vaccination. The vaccine gave 300 ug of a 20-mer mutant IDH1 peptide subcutaneously per dose. The material sequenced was PBMCs, taken from a glioma patient whose treatment included an IDH1 peptide vaccine. Receptors originate from a man in his thirties or forties with glioma.

CDR3 sequence (DNA): TGTGCCAGCAGCTTAGGCGAGCGGGGGCCATACAATGAGCAGTTCTTC. Protein product: CASSLGERGPYNEQFF. V and J are TRBV7-9 and TRBJ2-1; 8 bases align to TRBD2. Germline V CDR1 and CDR2: SEHNR, FQNEAQ (reference sequence). The CDR3 totals 16 residues. J gave up 4 bases and V 1 base, and 6 bases lay outside the gene matches.

This clone showed up just a few times. The chain couples TRBV7-9 to TRBJ1-1, with D perhaps TRBD1 (5 bases). V gave up 2 bases and J gave up 7 bases, with 11 bases separating them. The germline V gene encodes CDR1 SEHNR and CDR2 FQNEAQ (reference sequence). The CDR3 has 13 amino acids. CDR3 nucleotides: TGTGCCAGCAGCTTATGGTCCGACAGTGAAGCTTTCTTT. As protein: CASSLWSDSEAFF.

J is TRBJ1-4 and V is TRBV28; D ambiguous. The CDR3 runs to 13 residues. Between the trimmed V and J ends, which lost 8 bases and 5 bases, there was a span of 12 bases. Germline CDR1 MDHEN, CDR2 SYDVKM. The CDR3 nucleotides read TGTGCCAGCGGTAGGGAGGCAAATGAAAAACTGTTTTTT. Translation gives CASGREANEKLFF.

CDR3 amino acids: CASSLLGPGNSPLHF. The CDR3 DNA follows: TGTGCCAGCAGCTTGTTGGGGCCGGGTAATTCACCCCTCCACTTT. The chain joins TRBV5-4 to TRBJ1-6, with a tentative D call TRBD1 (5 bases). V was shortened by 1 base and J by 6 bases, with 11 bases between the two germline ends. The CDR3 consists of 15 residues. The V gene's germline CDR1 is SGHNT and CDR2 YYREEE (reference sequence). Complete variable domain (other parts from reference TRBV5-4 and TRBJ1-6): ETGVTQSPTHLIKTRGQQVTLRCSSQSGHNTVSWYQQALGQGPQFIFQYYREEENGRGNFPPRFSGLQFPNYSSELNVNALELDDSALYLCASSLLGPGNSPLHFGNGTRLTVT.

This rearrangement joins TRBV19 to TRBJ2-3; 9 nucleotides align to TRBD2. The CDR3 length is 16 residues. The germline CDR1 and CDR2 sequences are LNHDA and SQIVND (reference sequence). V lost 6 bases to trimming and J lost 0 bases; unmatched junction nucleotides: 7. CDR3 DNA: TGTGCCAGTAGATCTAGCGGGGCTTCTAGCACAGATACGCAGTATTTT. Protein: CASRSSGASSTDTQYF.

The chain uses TRBV5-4 and TRBJ2-7; TRBD2 aligns across 16 bases. CDR3 length: 16 amino acids. Germline assignment: CDR1 SGHNT and CDR2 YYREEE (reference sequence). With V trimmed by 4 bases and J by 4 bases, 5 bases remained unmatched. The CDR3 DNA follows: TGTGCCAGCAGCCCCGGGACTAGCGGGAGGGGATACGAGCAGTACTTC. It is translated as CASSPGTSGRGYEQYF.

The chain couples TRBV15 to TRBJ2-7; 8 nucleotides align to TRBD2. V dropped 1 base and J dropped 5; count of bases not matched to a gene: 7. Germline CDR1 and CDR2: LNHNV and YYDKDF (reference sequence). The CDR3 runs 15 residues. The CDR3 sequence: CATSRVPAGVDEQYF. CDR3 bases: TGTGCCACCAGCAGAGTTCCAGCGGGAGTGGACGAGCAGTACTTC.

V and J are TRBV5-1 and TRBJ1-4; D is perhaps TRBD1 (5 bases). The CDR3 consists of 13 residues. The germline V gene encodes CDR1 SGHRS and CDR2 YFSETQ. Trimming shortened V by 7 bases and J by 6 bases, and 13 bases separated the two germline ends. The CDR3 is CASGRGTDEKLFF. The CDR3 DNA follows: TGCGCCAGCGGGAGAGGGACGGATGAAAAACTGTTTTTT.

The J gene is TRBJ2-3, the V gene TRBV7-3; 8 positions agree with TRBD2. This CDR3 region has 16 residues. V lost 4 bases and J lost 4; bases outside the gene matches: 10. Germline CDR1 is SGHTA and CDR2 is FQGTGA. The CDR3 loop is CASSSREAGGPDTQYF. CDR3 bases: TGTGCCAGCAGCTCCCGGGAGGCGGGAGGTCCAGATACGCAGTATTTT.

The chain carries TRBV5-6 and TRBJ2-1; tentative D call: TRBD2 (6 bases). Trimming cost V 4 bases and J 0 bases, with 14 bases left between them. Germline CDR1 SGHDT, CDR2 YYEEEE. This CDR3 has 16 residues. The CDR3 DNA is TGTGCCAGCAGCATATATTACGGGAGCTCCTACAATGAGCAGTTCTTC. Its protein is CASSIYYGSSYNEQFF.

This chain uses TRBV6-1 with TRBJ1-3; D unresolved. Trimming left V 4 bases short and J 2 bases short, with 9 bases between. In germline, CDR1 is MNHNS, CDR2 SASEGT. CDR3 length: 14 amino acids. The CDR3: CASSGRAPGNTIYF. The CDR3 DNA reads as TGTGCCAGCAGTGGCCGGGCCCCTGGAAACACCATATATTTT.

The chain carries TRBV6-1 and TRBJ1-4, with D possibly TRBD1 on 6 matching bases. The CDR3 is 14 residues long. Per the germline V gene, CDR1 is MNHNS and CDR2 is SASEGT. Trimming shortened V by 8 bases and J by 7 bases, and 17 bases separated the two germline ends. The CDR3 protein is CASASTGGGEKLFF. The CDR3, as DNA: TGTGCCAGCGCTTCGACAGGAGGGGGTGAAAAACTGTTTTTT.

The rearrangement joins TRBV7-9 to TRBJ2-1; TRBD1 or TRBD2 may be the D gene (5 bases each). The germline V gene encodes CDR1 SEHNR and CDR2 FQNEAQ (reference sequence). The CDR3 sequence is 14 residues long. The V end lost 5 bases, the J end lost 0 bases, and 8 bases lay between the germline ends. The CDR3 DNA reads as TGTGCCAGCAGCGATGGGGGCTCCTACAATGAGCAGTTCTTC. Translated: CASSDGGSYNEQFF. Filled out from reference TRBV7-9 and TRBJ2-1, the complete variable domain reads DTGVSQNPRHKITKRGQNVTFRCDPISEHNRLYWYRQTLGQGPEFLTYFQNEAQLEKSRLLSDRFSAERPKGSFSTLEIQRTEQGDSAMYLCASSDGGSYNEQFFGPGTRLTVL.

This rearrangement joins TRBV30 to TRBJ1-1; D not certain. CDR1 is GTSNPN and CDR2 is SVGIG in the germline V gene (reference sequence). The length of the CDR3 is 13 residues. Trimming took 0 bases from V and 7 from J, leaving 12 bases between them. The CDR3 here is CAWSVQKWGEAFF. The CDR3 bases are TGTGCCTGGAGTGTACAGAAGTGGGGTGAAGCTTTCTTT.

The chain is built from TRBV28 and TRBJ2-3, with TRBD2 identical over 8 bases. V shed 7 bases and J 1 base; nucleotides not matched to a gene: 13. CDR3 length equals 17 residues. Germline CDR1 MDHEN, CDR2 SYDVKM. CDR3 region: CASIPGGERLGTDTQYF. CDR3 nucleotides: TGTGCCAGCATCCCCGGGGGGGAACGTCTTGGCACAGATACGCAGTATTTT. The variable domain in full, with the rest retrieved from reference TRBV28 and TRBJ2-3, is DVKVTQSSRYLVKRTGEKVFLECVQDMDHENMFWYRQDPGLGLRLIYFSYDVKMKEKGDIPEGYSVSREKKERFSLILESASTNQTSMYLCASIPGGERLGTDTQYFGPGTRLTVL.